The following is a TCR beta chain sequence with its context. The data were obtained in a study of T cell responses to AZD1222 COVID-19 vaccine. CDR3 length: 14 amino acids. Trimming took 6 bases from V and 4 from J, leaving 15 bases between them. Germline CDR1 MNHEY, CDR2 SMNVEV (reference sequence). The protocol was immunoSEQ multiplex PCR, while the TCRdb copy is restricted to in-frame clones and leaves out a portion. The table records about 110,000 clones, 80% to 90% of them present only once. This material consisted of peripheral blood, taken 28 days after the second AZD1222 dose. The gene calls are TRBV27 and TRBJ1-2, with a possible D match to TRBD1 (5 bases). This receptor was identified in an adult who received the AZD1222 COVID-19 vaccine. The CDR3: CASSSAGSGYGYTF. The CDR3 DNA follows: TGTGCCAGCAGCAGCGCAGGGTCTGGCTATGGCTACACCTTC.